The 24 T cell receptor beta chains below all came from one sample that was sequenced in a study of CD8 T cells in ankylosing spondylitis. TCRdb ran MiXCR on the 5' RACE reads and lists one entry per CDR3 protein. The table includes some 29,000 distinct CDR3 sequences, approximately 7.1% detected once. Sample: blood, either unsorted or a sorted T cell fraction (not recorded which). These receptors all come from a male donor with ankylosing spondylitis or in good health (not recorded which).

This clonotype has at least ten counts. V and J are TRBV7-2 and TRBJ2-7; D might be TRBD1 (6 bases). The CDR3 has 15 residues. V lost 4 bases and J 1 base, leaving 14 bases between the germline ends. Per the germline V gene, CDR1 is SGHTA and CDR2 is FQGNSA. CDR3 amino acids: CASSSTGTLSYEQYF. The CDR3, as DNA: TGTGCCAGCAGCTCTACAGGGACCCTTTCCTACGAGCAGTACTTC.

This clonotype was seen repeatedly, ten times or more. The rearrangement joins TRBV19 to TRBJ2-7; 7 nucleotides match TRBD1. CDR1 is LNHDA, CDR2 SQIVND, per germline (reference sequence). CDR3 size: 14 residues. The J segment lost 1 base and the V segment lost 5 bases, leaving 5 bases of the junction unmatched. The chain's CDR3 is CASSPRDSSYEQYF. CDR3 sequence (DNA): TGTGCCAGTAGTCCCCGGGACAGTTCCTACGAGCAGTACTTC.

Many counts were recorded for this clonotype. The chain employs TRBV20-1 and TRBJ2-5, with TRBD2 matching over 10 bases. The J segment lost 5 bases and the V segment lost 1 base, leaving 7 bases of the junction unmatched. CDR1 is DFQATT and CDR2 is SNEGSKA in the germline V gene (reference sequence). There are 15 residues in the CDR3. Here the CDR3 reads CSARAHSGRRETQYF. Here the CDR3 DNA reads TGCAGTGCTAGAGCGCATAGCGGGAGGCGGGAGACCCAGTACTTC.

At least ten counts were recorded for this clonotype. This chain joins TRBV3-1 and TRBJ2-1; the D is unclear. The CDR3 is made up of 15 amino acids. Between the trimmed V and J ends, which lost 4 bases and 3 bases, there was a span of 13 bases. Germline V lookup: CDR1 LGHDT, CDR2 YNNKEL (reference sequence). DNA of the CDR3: TGTGCCAGCAGCCCTCACCCCGGCCTCTACAATGAGCAGTTCTTC. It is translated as CASSPHPGLYNEQFF.

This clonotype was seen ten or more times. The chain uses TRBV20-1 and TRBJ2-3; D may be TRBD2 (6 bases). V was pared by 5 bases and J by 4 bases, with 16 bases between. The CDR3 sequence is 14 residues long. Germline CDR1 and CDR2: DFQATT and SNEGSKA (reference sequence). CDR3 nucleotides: TGCAGTGCTCCGGGACTGGACCCCTCAGATACGCAGTATTTT. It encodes CSAPGLDPSDTQYF.

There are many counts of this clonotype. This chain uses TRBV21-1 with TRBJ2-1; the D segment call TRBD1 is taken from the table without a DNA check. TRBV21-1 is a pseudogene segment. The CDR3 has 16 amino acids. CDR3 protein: CAEHPPLAQACNEQFF. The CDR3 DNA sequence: TGTGCCGAACACCCCCCTCTAGCGCAGGCGTGCAATGAGCAGTTCTTC.

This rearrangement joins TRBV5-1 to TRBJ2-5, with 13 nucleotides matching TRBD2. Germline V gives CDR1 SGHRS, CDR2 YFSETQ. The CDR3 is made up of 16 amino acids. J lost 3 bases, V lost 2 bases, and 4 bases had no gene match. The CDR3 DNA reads TGCGCCAGCAGCTTTGGACTAGCGGGAGTTGAAGAGACCCAGTACTTC. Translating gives CASSFGLAGVEETQYF.

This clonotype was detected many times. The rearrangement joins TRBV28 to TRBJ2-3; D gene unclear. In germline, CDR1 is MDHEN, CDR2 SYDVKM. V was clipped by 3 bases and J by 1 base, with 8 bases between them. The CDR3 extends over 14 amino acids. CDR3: CASSFVAGTDTQYF. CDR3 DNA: TGTGCCAGCAGTTTTGTTGCCGGCACAGATACGCAGTATTTT.

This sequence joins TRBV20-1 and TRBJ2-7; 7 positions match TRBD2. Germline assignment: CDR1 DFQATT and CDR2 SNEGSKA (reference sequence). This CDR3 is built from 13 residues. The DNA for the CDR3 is TGCAGCGCCCTTGGGACTACGACCTACGAGCAGTACTTC. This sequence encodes CSALGTTTYEQYF.

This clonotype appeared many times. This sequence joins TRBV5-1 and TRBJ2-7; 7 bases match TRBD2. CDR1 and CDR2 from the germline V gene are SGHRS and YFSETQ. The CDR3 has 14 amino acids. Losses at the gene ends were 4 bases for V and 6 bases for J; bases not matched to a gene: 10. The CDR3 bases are TGCGCCAGCAGCAACGGGAGGACTATTGTCGAGCAGTACTTC. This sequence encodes CASSNGRTIVEQYF.

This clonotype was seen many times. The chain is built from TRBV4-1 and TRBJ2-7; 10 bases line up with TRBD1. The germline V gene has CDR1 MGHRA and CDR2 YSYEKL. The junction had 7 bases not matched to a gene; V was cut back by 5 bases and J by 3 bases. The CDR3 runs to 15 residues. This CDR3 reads CASSTRQGAIYEQYF. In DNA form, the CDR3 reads TGCGCCAGCAGCACCCGACAGGGGGCAATCTACGAGCAGTACTTC.

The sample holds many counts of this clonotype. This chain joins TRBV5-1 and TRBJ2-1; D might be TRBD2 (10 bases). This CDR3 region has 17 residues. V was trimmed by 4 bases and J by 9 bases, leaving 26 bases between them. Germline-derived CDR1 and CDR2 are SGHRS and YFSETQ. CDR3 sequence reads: CASSRPGASGGQGEQFF. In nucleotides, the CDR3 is TGCGCCAGCAGCCGGCCGGGGGCTAGCGGGGGACAGGGTGAGCAGTTCTTC. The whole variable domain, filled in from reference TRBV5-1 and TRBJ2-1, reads KAGVTQTPRYLIKTRGQQVTLSCSPISGHRSVSWYQQTPGQGLQFLFEYFSETQRNKGNFPGRFSGRQFSNSRSEMNVSTLELGDSALYLCASSRPGASGGQGEQFFGPGTRLTVL.

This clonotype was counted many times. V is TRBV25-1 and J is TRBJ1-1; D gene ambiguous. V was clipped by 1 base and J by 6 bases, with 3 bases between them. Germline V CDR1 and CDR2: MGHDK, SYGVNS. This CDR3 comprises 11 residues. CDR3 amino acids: CASSESAEAFF. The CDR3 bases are TGTGCCAGCAGTGAATCAGCTGAAGCTTTCTTT.

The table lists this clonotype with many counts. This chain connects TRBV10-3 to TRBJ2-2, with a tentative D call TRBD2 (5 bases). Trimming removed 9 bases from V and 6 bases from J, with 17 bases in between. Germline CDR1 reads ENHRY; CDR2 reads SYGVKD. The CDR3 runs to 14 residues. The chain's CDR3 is CAITRNPEAGELFF. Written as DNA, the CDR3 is TGTGCCATAACTAGAAACCCCGAGGCCGGGGAGCTGTTTTTT.

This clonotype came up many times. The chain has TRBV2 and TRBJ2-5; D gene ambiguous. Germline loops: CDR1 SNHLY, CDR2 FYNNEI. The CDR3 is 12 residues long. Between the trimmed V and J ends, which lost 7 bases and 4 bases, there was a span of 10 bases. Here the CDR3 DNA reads TGTGCCAGCACCCCGGAGATAGAGACCCAGTACTTC. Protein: CASTPEIETQYF.

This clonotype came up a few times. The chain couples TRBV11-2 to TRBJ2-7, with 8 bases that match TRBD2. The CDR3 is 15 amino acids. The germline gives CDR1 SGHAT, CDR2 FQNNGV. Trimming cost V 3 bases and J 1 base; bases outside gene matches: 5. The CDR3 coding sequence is TGTGCCAGCAGCTTCGGGGTAGCGGGATCCTACGAGCAGTACTTC. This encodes CASSFGVAGSYEQYF.

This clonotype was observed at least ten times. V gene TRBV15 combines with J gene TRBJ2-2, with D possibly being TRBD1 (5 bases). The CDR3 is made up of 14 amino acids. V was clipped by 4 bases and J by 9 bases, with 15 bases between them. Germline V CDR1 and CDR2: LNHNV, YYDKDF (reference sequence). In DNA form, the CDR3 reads TGTGCCACCAGCACAAGAACGACAGTCAGGGAGCTGTTTTTT. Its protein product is CATSTRTTVRELFF.

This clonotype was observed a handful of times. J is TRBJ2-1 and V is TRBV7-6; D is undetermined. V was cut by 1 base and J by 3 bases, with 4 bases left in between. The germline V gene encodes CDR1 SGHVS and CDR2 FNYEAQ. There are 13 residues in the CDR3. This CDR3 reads CASSLVGYNEQFF. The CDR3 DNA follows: TGTGCCAGCAGCTTAGTCGGCTACAATGAGCAGTTCTTC.

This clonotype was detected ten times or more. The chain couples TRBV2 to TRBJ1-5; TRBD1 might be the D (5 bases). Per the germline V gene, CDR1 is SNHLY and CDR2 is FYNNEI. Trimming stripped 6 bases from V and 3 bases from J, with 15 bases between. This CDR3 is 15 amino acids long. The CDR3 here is CASSLSGGNNQPQHF. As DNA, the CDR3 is TGTGCCAGCAGCCTAAGTGGGGGTAACAATCAGCCCCAGCATTTT.

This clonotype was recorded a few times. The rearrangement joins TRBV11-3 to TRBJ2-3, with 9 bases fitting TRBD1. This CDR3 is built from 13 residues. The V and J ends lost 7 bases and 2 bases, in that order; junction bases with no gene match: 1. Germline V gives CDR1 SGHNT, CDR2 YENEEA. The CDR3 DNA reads TGTGCCAGCAAACAGGGGGCCACAGATACGCAGTATTTT. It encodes CASKQGATDTQYF.

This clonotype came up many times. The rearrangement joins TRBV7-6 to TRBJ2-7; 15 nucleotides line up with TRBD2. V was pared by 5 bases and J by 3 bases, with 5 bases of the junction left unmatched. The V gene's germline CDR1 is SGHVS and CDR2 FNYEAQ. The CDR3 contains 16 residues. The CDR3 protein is CASSPWTSGRDYEQYF. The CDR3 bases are TGTGCCAGCAGCCCTTGGACTAGCGGGAGGGACTACGAGCAGTACTTC.

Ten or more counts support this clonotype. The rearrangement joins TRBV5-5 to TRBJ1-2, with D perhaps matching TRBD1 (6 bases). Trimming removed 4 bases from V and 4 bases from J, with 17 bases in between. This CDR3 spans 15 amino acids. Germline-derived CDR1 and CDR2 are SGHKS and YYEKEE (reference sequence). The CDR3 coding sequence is TGTGCCAGCAGCACGGGGGGGGCAGAGACCTATGGCTACACCTTC. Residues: CASSTGGAETYGYTF.

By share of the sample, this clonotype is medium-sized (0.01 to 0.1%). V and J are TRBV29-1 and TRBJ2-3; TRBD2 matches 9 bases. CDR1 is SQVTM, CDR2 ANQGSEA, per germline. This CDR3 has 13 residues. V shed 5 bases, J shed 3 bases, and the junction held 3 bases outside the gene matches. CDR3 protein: CSVKTSGTDTQYF. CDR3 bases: TGCAGCGTTAAGACTAGCGGAACAGATACGCAGTATTTT.

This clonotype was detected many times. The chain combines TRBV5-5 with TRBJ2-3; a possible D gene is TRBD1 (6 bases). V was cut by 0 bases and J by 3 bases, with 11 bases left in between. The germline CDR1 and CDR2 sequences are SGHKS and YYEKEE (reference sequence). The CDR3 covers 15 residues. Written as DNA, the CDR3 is TGTGCCAGCAGCTTGGATCCGACAGGTACAGATACGCAGTATTTT. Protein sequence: CASSLDPTGTDTQYF.